These 10 T cell receptor beta chains originate from one sample sequenced in a study of control samples from healthy donors and cancer patients. Here immunoSEQ multiplex PCR was the method, and the copy in TCRdb shows in-frame clones only, minus some. The sample has around 90,000 clones, about 83% seen once. Source material: blood. The receptors originated from a woman between 40 and 50 years old in good health.

The chain has TRBV7-2 and TRBJ2-5, with D possibly being TRBD2 (6 bases). Trimming removed 5 bases at V and 7 bases at J, with 23 bases between. This CDR3 has 16 amino acids. Germline V gene data show CDR1 as SGHTA and CDR2 as FQGNSA. The CDR3 protein is CASSPSWDSSGGTQYF. In nucleotides, the CDR3 is TGTGCCAGCAGCCCCTCCTGGGACTCCTCCGGGGGGACCCAGTACTTC.

The chain recombines TRBV7-8 with TRBJ2-7, with D tentatively TRBD1 (6 bases). CDR3 size: 15 residues. Trimming removed 1 base at V and 0 bases at J, with 10 bases between. Germline V CDR1 and CDR2: SGHVS, FQNEAQ. CDR3 nucleotides: TGTGCCAGCAGCTTAGGGAGAGGGGGCTCCTACGAGCAGTACTTC. Amino acid sequence: CASSLGRGGSYEQYF.

J is TRBJ2-3 and V is TRBV7-2; tentative D call: TRBD1 (5 bases). The CDR3 runs to 14 residues. Germline V gene data show CDR1 as SGHTA and CDR2 as FQGNSA. V was cut by 5 bases and J by 2 bases, with 11 bases left in between. CDR3 sequence: CASSQGHYTDTQYF. The CDR3 nucleotides read TGTGCCAGCAGCCAAGGACACTACACAGATACGCAGTATTTT.

V is TRBV7-2 and J is TRBJ2-7; 8 nucleotides align to TRBD1. The germline V gene has CDR1 SGHTA and CDR2 FQGNSA. The CDR3 length is 15 residues. V gave up 2 bases and J gave up 3 bases; unmatched junction bases: 6. As DNA, the CDR3 is TGTGCCAGCAGCTTAAGTTGGACAGGGCGCTACGAGCAGTACTTC. Its protein product is CASSLSWTGRYEQYF.

The genes are TRBV20-1 and TRBJ1-1, with D possibly being TRBD1 (6 bases). Germline CDR1 and CDR2: DFQATT and SNEGSKA (reference sequence). The length of the CDR3 is 11 residues. The CDR3 coding sequence is TGCAAGGGGACACTCCAGATAGAAGCTTTCTTT. Encoded protein: CKGTLQIEAFF.

This chain connects TRBV2 to TRBJ2-7, with D perhaps TRBD1 or TRBD2 (5 bases each). CDR3 length equals 15 residues. Trimming took off 1 base at V and 2 bases at J, with 12 bases between the two ends. The germline V gene has CDR1 SNHLY and CDR2 FYNNEI. The CDR3 region has the DNA TGTGCCAGCAGTGAAGACGGTCTGGGGGCCTACGAGCAGTACTTC. It translates to CASSEDGLGAYEQYF.

The chain recombines TRBV2 with TRBJ1-3; D may be TRBD1 (5 bases). Deletions cut 8 bases from V and 4 bases from J, with 21 bases between. Germline CDR1 is SNHLY and CDR2 is FYNNEI. This CDR3 region has 16 residues. The DNA of the CDR3 is TGTGCCAGCTTACCCAATCGGGGGGGAAACGGAAACACCATATATTTT. It encodes CASLPNRGGNGNTIYF.

The CDR3 DNA follows: TGTGCCAGCTCACCTATAGCGGGGGGGCCTAAAAATGAGCAGTTCTTC. This gives the protein CASSPIAGGPKNEQFF. This sequence joins TRBV18 and TRBJ2-1; 11 bases fit TRBD2. Germline V gene sequence: CDR1 KGHSH, CDR2 LQKENI. J gave up 7 bases and V 3 bases, and 8 bases lay outside the gene matches. There are 16 residues in the CDR3.

The chain uses TRBV9 and TRBJ2-3, with D tentatively TRBD2 (6 bases). CDR1 is SGDLS, CDR2 YYNGEE, per germline. The CDR3 is made up of 16 amino acids. V was pared by 0 bases and J by 1 base, with 12 bases between. CDR3 loop: CASSVDAGWGTDTQYF. As DNA, the CDR3 is TGTGCCAGCAGCGTAGATGCGGGGTGGGGCACAGATACGCAGTATTTT. The whole variable domain, remainder taken from reference TRBV9 and TRBJ2-3, is DSGVTQTPKHLITATGQRVTLRCSPRSGDLSVYWYQQSLDQGLQFLIQYYNGEERAKGNILERFSAQQFPDLHSELNLSSLELGDSALYFCASSVDAGWGTDTQYFGPGTRLTVL.

The rearrangement links TRBV3-1 (or the pseudogene TRBV3-2) to TRBJ2-5, with a possible D match to TRBD2 (6 bases). The CDR3 is made up of 21 amino acids. The germline gives CDR1 LGHDT, CDR2 YNNKEL (reference sequence). V lost 0 bases and J lost 3, with 29 bases in between. As DNA, the CDR3 is TGTGCCAGCAGCCAAGACCAATCTCTTCAAATTGTCGCGGGGATGGAAGAGACCCAGTACTTC. This sequence encodes CASSQDQSLQIVAGMEETQYF.